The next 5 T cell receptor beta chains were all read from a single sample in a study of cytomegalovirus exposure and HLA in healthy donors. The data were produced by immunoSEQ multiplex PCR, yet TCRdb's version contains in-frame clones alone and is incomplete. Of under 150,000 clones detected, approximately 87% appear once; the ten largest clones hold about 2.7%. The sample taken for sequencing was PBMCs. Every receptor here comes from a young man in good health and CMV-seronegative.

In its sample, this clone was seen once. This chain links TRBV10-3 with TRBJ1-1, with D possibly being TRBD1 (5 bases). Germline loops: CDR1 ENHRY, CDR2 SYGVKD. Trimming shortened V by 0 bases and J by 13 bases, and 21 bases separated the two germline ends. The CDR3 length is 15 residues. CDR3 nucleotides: TGTGCCATCAGTGAGTCAAACGATAGGGGCTTGCCCGTTTTCTTT. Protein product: CAISESNDRGLPVFF.

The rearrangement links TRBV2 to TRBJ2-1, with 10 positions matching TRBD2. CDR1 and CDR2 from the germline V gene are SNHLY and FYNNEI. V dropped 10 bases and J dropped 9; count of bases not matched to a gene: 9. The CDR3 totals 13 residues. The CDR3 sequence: CATERGGWSEQFF. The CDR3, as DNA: TGTGCCACAGAGCGGGGGGGGTGGAGTGAGCAGTTCTTC. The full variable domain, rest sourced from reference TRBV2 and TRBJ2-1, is EPEVTQTPSHQVTQMGQEVILRCVPISNHLYFYWYRQILGQKVEFLVSFYNNEISEKSEIFDDQFSVERPDGSNFTLKIRSTKLEDSAMYFCATERGGWSEQFFGPGTRLTVL.

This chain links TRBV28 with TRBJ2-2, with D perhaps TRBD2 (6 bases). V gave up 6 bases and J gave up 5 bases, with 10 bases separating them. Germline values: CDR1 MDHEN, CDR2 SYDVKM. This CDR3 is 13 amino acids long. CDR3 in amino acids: CASSGSGTGELFF. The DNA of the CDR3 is TGTGCCAGCAGCGGGAGTGGGACCGGGGAGCTGTTTTTT.

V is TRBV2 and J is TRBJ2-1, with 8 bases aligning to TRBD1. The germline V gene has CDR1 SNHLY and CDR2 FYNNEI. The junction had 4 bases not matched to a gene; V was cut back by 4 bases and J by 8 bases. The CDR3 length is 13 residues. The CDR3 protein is CASSVDRGYEQFF. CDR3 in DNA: TGTGCCAGCAGTGTTGACAGGGGCTATGAGCAGTTCTTC.

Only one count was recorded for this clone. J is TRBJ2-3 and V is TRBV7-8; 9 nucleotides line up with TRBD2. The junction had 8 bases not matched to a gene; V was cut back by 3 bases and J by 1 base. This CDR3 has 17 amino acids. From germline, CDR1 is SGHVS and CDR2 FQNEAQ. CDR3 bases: TGTGCCAGCAGCTTTCGGCTAGCGGGGATCGGCACAGATACGCAGTATTTT. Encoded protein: CASSFRLAGIGTDTQYF.